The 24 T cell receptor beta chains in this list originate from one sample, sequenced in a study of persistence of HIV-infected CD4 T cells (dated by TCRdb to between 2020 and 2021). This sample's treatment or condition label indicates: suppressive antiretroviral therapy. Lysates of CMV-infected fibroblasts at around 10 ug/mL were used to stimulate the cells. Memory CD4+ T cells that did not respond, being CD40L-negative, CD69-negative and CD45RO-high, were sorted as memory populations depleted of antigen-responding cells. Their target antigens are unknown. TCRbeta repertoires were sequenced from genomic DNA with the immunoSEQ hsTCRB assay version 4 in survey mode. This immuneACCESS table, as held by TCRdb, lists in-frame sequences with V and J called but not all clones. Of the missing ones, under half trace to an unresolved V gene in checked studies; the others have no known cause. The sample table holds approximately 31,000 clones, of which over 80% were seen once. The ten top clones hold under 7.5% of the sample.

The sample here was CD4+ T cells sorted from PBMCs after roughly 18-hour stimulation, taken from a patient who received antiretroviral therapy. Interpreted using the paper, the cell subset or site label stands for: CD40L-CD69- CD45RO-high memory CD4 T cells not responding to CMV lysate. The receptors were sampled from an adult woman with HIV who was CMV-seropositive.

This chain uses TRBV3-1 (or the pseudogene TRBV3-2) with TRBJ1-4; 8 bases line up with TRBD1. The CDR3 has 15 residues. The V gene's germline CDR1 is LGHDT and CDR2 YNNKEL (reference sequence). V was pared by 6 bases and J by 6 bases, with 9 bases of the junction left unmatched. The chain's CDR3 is CASRHTGGSYEKLFF. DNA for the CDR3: TGTGCCAGCAGGCACACAGGGGGGAGTTATGAAAAACTGTTTTTT.

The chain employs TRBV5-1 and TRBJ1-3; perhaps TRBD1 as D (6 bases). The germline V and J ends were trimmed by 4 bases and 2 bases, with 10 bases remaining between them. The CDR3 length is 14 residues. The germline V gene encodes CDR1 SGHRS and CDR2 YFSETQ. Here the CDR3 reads CASSEGGAGNTIYF. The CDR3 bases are TGCGCCAGCAGCGAGGGGGGAGCTGGAAACACCATATATTTT.

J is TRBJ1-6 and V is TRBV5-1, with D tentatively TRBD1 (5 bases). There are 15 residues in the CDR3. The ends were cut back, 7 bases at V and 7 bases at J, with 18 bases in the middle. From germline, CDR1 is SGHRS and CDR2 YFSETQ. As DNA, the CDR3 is TGCGCCAGCGCCCCTACCGGGACTCCCAATTCACCCCTCCACTTT. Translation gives CASAPTGTPNSPLHF.

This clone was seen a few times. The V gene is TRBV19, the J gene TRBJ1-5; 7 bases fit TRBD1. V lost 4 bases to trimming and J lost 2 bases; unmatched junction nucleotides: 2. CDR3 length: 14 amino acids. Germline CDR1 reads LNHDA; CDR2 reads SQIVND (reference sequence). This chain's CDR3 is CASSTTGGNQPQHF. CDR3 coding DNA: TGTGCCAGTAGTACCACAGGGGGCAATCAGCCCCAGCATTTT.

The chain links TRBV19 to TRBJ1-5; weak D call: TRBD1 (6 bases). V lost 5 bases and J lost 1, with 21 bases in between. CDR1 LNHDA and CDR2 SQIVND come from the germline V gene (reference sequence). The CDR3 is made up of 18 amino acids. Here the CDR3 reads CASSRKGQTSGSNQPQHF. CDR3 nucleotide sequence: TGTGCCAGTAGTCGTAAGGGACAAACTAGCGGAAGCAATCAGCCCCAGCATTTT.

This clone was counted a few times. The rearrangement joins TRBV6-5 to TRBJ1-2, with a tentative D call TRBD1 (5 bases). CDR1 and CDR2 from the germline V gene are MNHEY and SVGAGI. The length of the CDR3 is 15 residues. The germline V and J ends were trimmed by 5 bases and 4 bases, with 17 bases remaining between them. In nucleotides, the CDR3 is TGTGCCAGCAGTCCCCGACTTGACAGCGGCTATGGCTACACCTTC. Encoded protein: CASSPRLDSGYGYTF.

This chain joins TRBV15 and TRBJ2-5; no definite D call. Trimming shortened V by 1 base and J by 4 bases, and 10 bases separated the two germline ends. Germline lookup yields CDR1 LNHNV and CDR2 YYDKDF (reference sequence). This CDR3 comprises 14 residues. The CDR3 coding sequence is TGTGCCACCAGCAGAGTCAAGGGAAGAGAGACCCAGTACTTC. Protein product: CATSRVKGRETQYF.

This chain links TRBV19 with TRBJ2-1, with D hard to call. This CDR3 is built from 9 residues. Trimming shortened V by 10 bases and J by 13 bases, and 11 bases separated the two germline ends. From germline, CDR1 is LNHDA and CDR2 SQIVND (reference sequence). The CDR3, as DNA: TGTGCCATCACCCTGAGCCAGTTCTTC. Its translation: CAITLSQFF.

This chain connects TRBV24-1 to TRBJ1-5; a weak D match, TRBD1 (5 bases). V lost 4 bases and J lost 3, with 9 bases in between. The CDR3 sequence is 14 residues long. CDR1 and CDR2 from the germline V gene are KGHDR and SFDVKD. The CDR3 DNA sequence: TGTGCCACCAGTGAAAGACAGATCAATCAGCCCCAGCATTTT. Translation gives CATSERQINQPQHF.

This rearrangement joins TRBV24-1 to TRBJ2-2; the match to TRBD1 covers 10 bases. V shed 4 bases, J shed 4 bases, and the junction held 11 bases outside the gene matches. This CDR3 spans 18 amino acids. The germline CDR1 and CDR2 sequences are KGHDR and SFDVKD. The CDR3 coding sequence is TGTGCCACCAGTGACCGTATCACGACAGGGGGCGTCACCGGGGAGCTGTTTTTT. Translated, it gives CATSDRITTGGVTGELFF.

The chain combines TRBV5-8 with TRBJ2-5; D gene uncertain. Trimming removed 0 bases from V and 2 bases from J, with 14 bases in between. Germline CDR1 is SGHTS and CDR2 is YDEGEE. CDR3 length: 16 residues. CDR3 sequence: CASSLEWYNSQETQYF. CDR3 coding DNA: TGTGCCAGCAGCTTGGAATGGTATAACAGTCAAGAGACCCAGTACTTC.

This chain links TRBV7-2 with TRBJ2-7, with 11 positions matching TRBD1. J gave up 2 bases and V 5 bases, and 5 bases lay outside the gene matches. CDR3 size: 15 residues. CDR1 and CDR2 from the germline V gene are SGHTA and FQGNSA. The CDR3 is CASSLGQGATYEQYF. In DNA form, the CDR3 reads TGTGCCAGCAGCCTCGGACAGGGGGCCACCTACGAGCAGTACTTC. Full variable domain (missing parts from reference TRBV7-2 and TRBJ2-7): GAGVSQSPSNKVTEKGKDVELRCDPISGHTALYWYRQSLGQGLEFLIYFQGNSAPDKSGLPSDRFSAERTGGSVSTLTIQRTQQEDSAVYLCASSLGQGATYEQYFGPGTRLTVT.

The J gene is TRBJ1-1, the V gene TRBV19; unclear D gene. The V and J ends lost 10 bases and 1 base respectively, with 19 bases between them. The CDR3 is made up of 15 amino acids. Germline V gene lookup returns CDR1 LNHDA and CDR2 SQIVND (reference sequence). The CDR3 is CATTSRSTGNTEAFF. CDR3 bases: TGTGCCACCACGAGTCGTTCGACGGGGAACACTGAAGCTTTCTTT.

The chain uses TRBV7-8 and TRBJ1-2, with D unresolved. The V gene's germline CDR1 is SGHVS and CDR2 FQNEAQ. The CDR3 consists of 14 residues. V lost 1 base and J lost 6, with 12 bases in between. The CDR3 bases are TGTGCCAGCAGCTTAGATCACAACTTGAATGGCTACACCTTC. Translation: CASSLDHNLNGYTF.

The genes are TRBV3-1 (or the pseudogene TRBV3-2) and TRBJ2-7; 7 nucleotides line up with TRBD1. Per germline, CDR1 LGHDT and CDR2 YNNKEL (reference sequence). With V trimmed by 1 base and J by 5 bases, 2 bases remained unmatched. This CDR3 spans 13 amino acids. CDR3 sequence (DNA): TGTGCCAGCAGCCAAGTAAGGGGGCACGAGCAGTACTTC. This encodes CASSQVRGHEQYF.

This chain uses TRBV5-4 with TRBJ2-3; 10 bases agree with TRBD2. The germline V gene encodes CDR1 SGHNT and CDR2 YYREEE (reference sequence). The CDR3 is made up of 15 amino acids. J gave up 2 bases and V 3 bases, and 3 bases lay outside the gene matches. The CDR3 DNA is TGTGCCAGCAGCTCTGGACTAGCGGACACAGATACGCAGTATTTT. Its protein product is CASSSGLADTDTQYF.

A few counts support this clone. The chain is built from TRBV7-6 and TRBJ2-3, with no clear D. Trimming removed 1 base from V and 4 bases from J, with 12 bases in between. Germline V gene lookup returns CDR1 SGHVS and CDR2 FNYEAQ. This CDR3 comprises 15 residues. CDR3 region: CASSLVSVGADTQYF. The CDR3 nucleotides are TGTGCCAGCAGCTTAGTATCTGTTGGGGCAGATACGCAGTATTTT.

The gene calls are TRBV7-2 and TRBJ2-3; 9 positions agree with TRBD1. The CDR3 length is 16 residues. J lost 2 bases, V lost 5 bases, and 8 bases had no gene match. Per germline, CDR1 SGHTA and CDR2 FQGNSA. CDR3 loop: CASSTTTGGLTDTQYF. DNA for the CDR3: TGTGCCAGCAGCACAACGACAGGGGGGCTCACAGATACGCAGTATTTT.

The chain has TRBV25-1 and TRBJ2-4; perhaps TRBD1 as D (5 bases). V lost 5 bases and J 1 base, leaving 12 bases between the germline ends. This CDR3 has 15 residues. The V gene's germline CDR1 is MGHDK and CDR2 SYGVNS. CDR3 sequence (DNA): TGTGCCAGCAGTATTCAAAAGGGGGCCAAAAACATTCAGTACTTC. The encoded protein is CASSIQKGAKNIQYF.

The CDR3 DNA is TGTGCCAGCAGCTTCTCCGGGACAGGGAACACTGAAGCTTTCTTT. Translation gives CASSFSGTGNTEAFF. This chain connects TRBV7-3 to TRBJ1-1; 8 bases line up with TRBD1. Germline-derived CDR1 and CDR2 are SGHTA and FQGTGA. The junction had 4 bases not matched to a gene; V was cut back by 3 bases and J by 1 base. The CDR3 loop spans 15 amino acids. Looking up the rest from reference TRBV7-3 and TRBJ1-1 gives the full variable domain: GAGVSQTPSNKVTEKGKYVELRCDPISGHTALYWYRQSLGQGPEFLIYFQGTGAADDSGLPNDRFFAVRPEGSVSTLKIQRTERGDSAVYLCASSFSGTGNTEAFFGQGTRLTVV.

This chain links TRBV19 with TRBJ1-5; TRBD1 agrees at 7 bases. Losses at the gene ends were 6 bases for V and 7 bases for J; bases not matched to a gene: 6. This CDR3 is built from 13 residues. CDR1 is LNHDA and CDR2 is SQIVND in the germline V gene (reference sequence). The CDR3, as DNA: TGTGCCAGTAGCCAGGGGGAAGGACAGCCCCAGCATTTT. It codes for CASSQGEGQPQHF.

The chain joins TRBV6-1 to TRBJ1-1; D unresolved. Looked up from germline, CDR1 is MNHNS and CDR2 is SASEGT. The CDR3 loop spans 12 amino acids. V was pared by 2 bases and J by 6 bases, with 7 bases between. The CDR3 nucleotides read TGTGCCAGCAGTGAAAGGTTACCTGAAGCTTTCTTT. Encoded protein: CASSERLPEAFF.

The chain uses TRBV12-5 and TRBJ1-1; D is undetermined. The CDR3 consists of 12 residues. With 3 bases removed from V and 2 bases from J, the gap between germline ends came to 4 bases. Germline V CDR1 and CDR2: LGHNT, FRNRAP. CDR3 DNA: TGTGCTAGTGGTTTTCCCAACACTGAAGCTTTCTTT. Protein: CASGFPNTEAFF.

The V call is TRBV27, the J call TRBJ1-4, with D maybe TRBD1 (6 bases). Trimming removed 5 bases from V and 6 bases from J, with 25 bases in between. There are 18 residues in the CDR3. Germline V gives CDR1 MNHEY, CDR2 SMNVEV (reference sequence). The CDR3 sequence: CASSPERGGPLADEKLFF. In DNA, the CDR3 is TGTGCCAGCAGTCCCGAGAGAGGGGGGCCGTTAGCGGATGAAAAACTGTTTTTT.